This TCR beta chain was recorded in a study of T cells expressing NK-cell markers. As regards this clonotype: Its antigen is unknown.

Germline values: CDR1 DFQATT, CDR2 SNEGSKA (reference sequence). CDR3 length: 16 amino acids. Study outcomes and limitations: The leading position in the CD3+CD56-NKG2C+ fraction of a few donors also went to these clonotypes.

TCR beta cDNA was made by 5'RACE template switching with UMIs. TCRdb reprocessed the 5' RACE reads and reports one entry per CDR3 protein, with no DNA. The sample totals fewer than 400,000 distinct CDR3 sequences; its top ten clones hold roughly 5.4%. The specimen sequenced was blood T cells: a sorted CD56 or NKG2C T cell subset, CD4+ or CD8+ T cells, or bulk PBMC T cells (not recorded which). This clonotype was sampled from a man aged 18 to 70 in good health. The chain has TRBV20-1 and TRBJ2-7; the D call from TCRdb, TRBD2, cannot be confirmed without DNA. CDR3 loop: CSARVAGTNLIYEQYF.